This is a list of T cell receptor beta chains from one sample in a study of identical twins. TCRdb independently ran MiXCR on the 5' RACE reads; one entry per CDR3 protein. The table includes hundreds of thousands of distinct CDR3 sequences, around 6.1% detected once. The sequenced sample was naive T cells sorted from blood. Every receptor here comes from a man between 18 and 35 years old in good health. Both conserved end residues are part of each CDR3. Fields, in order: V gene, D gene, J gene, clone size, CDR3 protein, CDR3 DNA. The D gene is left open where the match is weak. Clone size is shown for a subset of rows, as once, few, many or a class of expanded clone.

v_call: TRBV27
d_call: -
j_call: TRBJ2-2
clone_size: few
cdr3_aa: CASGRVIGELFF
cdr3_nt: TGTGCCAGCGGGAGAGTGATCGGGGAGCTGTTTTTT

v_call: TRBV7-2
d_call: TRBD2
j_call: TRBJ2-1
clone_size: -
cdr3_aa: CASSLVTYGRHHNEQFF
cdr3_nt: TGTGCCAGCAGCTTAGTGACTTACGGGAGGCACCACAATGAGCAGTTCTTC

v_call: TRBV2
d_call: -
j_call: TRBJ2-3
clone_size: -
cdr3_aa: CASSETTLRADTQYF
cdr3_nt: TGTGCCAGCAGTGAGACGACCCTTAGGGCAGATACGCAGTATTTT

v_call: TRBV29-1
d_call: -
j_call: TRBJ2-3
clone_size: -
cdr3_aa: CSARYYTQYF
cdr3_nt: TGCAGCGCCAGGTATTATACGCAGTATTTT

v_call: TRBV7-2
d_call: -
j_call: TRBJ2-1
clone_size: many
cdr3_aa: CASSSYFGNEQFF
cdr3_nt: TGTGCCAGCAGCTCCTACTTCGGGAATGAGCAGTTCTTC

v_call: TRBV5-1
d_call: -
j_call: TRBJ1-2
clone_size: -
cdr3_aa: CASSLQTQPSYGYTF
cdr3_nt: TGCGCCAGCAGCTTGCAGACCCAACCGTCTTATGGCTACACCTTC

v_call: TRBV4-2
d_call: -
j_call: TRBJ1-1
clone_size: -
cdr3_aa: CASSQDQFTEAFF
cdr3_nt: TGTGCCAGCAGCCAAGATCAGTTTACTGAAGCTTTCTTT

v_call: TRBV20-1
d_call: TRBD2
j_call: TRBJ2-1
clone_size: -
cdr3_aa: CSASAGGRFGYNEQFF
cdr3_nt: TGCAGTGCTAGCGCGGGAGGACGTTTTGGCTACAATGAGCAGTTCTTC

v_call: TRBV5-1
d_call: -
j_call: TRBJ2-1
clone_size: many
cdr3_aa: CASSSHSPSSYNEQFF
cdr3_nt: TGCGCCAGCAGCTCCCACAGCCCTAGCTCCTACAATGAGCAGTTCTTC

v_call: TRBV11-2
d_call: TRBD2
j_call: TRBJ2-1
clone_size: few
cdr3_aa: CASSSLAGGPPYNEQFF
cdr3_nt: TGTGCCAGCAGCTCCCTAGCGGGAGGGCCGCCCTACAATGAGCAGTTCTTC

v_call: TRBV19
d_call: TRBD2
j_call: TRBJ2-1
clone_size: -
cdr3_aa: CASSSGRNPSYNEQFF
cdr3_nt: TGTGCCAGTAGTAGCGGGAGGAACCCTTCCTACAATGAGCAGTTCTTC

v_call: TRBV12-3/TRBV12-4
d_call: -
j_call: TRBJ2-3
clone_size: few
cdr3_aa: CASRRNRGGSTDTQYF
cdr3_nt: TGTGCCAGCAGACGGAACAGGGGGGGTAGCACAGATACGCAGTATTTT

v_call: TRBV5-1
d_call: TRBD1
j_call: TRBJ2-2
clone_size: few
cdr3_aa: CASSDRVLDSGELFF
cdr3_nt: TGCGCCAGCAGCGACAGGGTTCTTGACTCCGGGGAGCTGTTTTTT

v_call: TRBV11-2
d_call: TRBD2
j_call: TRBJ2-7
clone_size: -
cdr3_aa: CANSPGLDRAYEQYF
cdr3_nt: TGTGCCAACAGCCCAGGACTAGATCGAGCATACGAGCAGTACTTC

v_call: TRBV7-9
d_call: -
j_call: TRBJ2-1
clone_size: few
cdr3_aa: CASSPDYPYEQFF
cdr3_nt: TGTGCCAGCAGCCCAGACTATCCCTATGAGCAGTTCTTC

v_call: TRBV12-3/TRBV12-4
d_call: -
j_call: TRBJ1-6
clone_size: few
cdr3_aa: CASSFSEDSPLHF
cdr3_nt: TGTGCCAGCAGTTTCTCCGAGGATTCACCCCTCCACTTT

v_call: TRBV19
d_call: TRBD2
j_call: TRBJ2-1
clone_size: few
cdr3_aa: CASSTAGRRGGHNEQFF
cdr3_nt: TGTGCCAGTAGTACAGCGGGGCGTCGAGGCGGGCACAATGAGCAGTTCTTC

v_call: TRBV5-5
d_call: -
j_call: TRBJ2-2
clone_size: -
cdr3_aa: CASSLVQGPAGELFF
cdr3_nt: TGTGCCAGCAGCTTGGTTCAGGGCCCCGCCGGGGAGCTGTTTTTT

v_call: TRBV12-3/TRBV12-4
d_call: TRBD2
j_call: TRBJ2-1
clone_size: many
cdr3_aa: CASSLQVTSGNEQFF
cdr3_nt: TGTGCCAGCAGTTTACAGGTGACTAGCGGCAATGAGCAGTTCTTC

v_call: TRBV10-2
d_call: -
j_call: TRBJ2-2
clone_size: -
cdr3_aa: CASSPTLPRNTGELFF
cdr3_nt: TGCGCCAGCAGTCCCACCTTGCCCAGGAACACCGGGGAGCTGTTTTTT

v_call: TRBV10-3
d_call: -
j_call: TRBJ2-1
clone_size: -
cdr3_aa: CAISDGQPMDEQFF
cdr3_nt: TGTGCCATCAGTGATGGACAGCCCATGGATGAGCAGTTCTTC

v_call: TRBV20-1
d_call: TRBD2
j_call: TRBJ2-3
clone_size: few
cdr3_aa: CSANELAGGRSSTDTQYF
cdr3_nt: TGCAGTGCTAACGAACTAGCGGGAGGCCGGTCTAGCACAGATACGCAGTATTTT

v_call: TRBV30
d_call: -
j_call: TRBJ2-3
clone_size: few
cdr3_aa: CAWIRPTDTQYF
cdr3_nt: TGTGCCTGGATCCGACCCACAGATACGCAGTATTTT

v_call: TRBV6-5
d_call: -
j_call: TRBJ2-2
clone_size: many
cdr3_aa: CASSYSGTNTGELFF
cdr3_nt: TGTGCCAGCAGTTACAGCGGAACGAACACCGGGGAGCTGTTTTTT

v_call: TRBV6-5
d_call: -
j_call: TRBJ2-7
clone_size: many
cdr3_aa: CASSYNRLYEQYF
cdr3_nt: TGTGCCAGCAGTTACAACAGGTTATACGAGCAGTACTTC

v_call: TRBV20-1
d_call: -
j_call: TRBJ2-2
clone_size: many
cdr3_aa: CSAGRGGRDGELFF
cdr3_nt: TGCAGTGCTGGAAGAGGGGGGCGCGACGGGGAGCTGTTTTTT

v_call: TRBV5-1
d_call: -
j_call: TRBJ2-3
clone_size: many
cdr3_aa: CASSLGLASGRTDTQYF
cdr3_nt: TGCGCCAGCAGCTTGGGCTTGGCTTCGGGACGCACAGATACGCAGTATTTT

v_call: TRBV12-3/TRBV12-4
d_call: -
j_call: TRBJ1-2
clone_size: many
cdr3_aa: CASSFTGTLGDGYTF
cdr3_nt: TGTGCCAGCAGTTTTACCGGGACGTTGGGCGATGGCTACACCTTC

v_call: TRBV7-7
d_call: -
j_call: TRBJ2-1
clone_size: many
cdr3_aa: CASSLEGLFNEQFF
cdr3_nt: TGTGCCAGCAGCTTAGAGGGGCTGTTCAATGAGCAGTTCTTC

v_call: TRBV29-1
d_call: TRBD1
j_call: TRBJ1-2
clone_size: many
cdr3_aa: CSVGSGGYGYTF
cdr3_nt: TGCAGCGTTGGGTCAGGGGGCTATGGCTACACCTTC

v_call: TRBV11-1
d_call: -
j_call: TRBJ2-3
clone_size: -
cdr3_aa: CASSLGGQSLPFTDTQYF
cdr3_nt: TGTGCCAGCAGCTTAGGTGGTCAGAGTTTGCCCTTCACAGATACGCAGTATTTT